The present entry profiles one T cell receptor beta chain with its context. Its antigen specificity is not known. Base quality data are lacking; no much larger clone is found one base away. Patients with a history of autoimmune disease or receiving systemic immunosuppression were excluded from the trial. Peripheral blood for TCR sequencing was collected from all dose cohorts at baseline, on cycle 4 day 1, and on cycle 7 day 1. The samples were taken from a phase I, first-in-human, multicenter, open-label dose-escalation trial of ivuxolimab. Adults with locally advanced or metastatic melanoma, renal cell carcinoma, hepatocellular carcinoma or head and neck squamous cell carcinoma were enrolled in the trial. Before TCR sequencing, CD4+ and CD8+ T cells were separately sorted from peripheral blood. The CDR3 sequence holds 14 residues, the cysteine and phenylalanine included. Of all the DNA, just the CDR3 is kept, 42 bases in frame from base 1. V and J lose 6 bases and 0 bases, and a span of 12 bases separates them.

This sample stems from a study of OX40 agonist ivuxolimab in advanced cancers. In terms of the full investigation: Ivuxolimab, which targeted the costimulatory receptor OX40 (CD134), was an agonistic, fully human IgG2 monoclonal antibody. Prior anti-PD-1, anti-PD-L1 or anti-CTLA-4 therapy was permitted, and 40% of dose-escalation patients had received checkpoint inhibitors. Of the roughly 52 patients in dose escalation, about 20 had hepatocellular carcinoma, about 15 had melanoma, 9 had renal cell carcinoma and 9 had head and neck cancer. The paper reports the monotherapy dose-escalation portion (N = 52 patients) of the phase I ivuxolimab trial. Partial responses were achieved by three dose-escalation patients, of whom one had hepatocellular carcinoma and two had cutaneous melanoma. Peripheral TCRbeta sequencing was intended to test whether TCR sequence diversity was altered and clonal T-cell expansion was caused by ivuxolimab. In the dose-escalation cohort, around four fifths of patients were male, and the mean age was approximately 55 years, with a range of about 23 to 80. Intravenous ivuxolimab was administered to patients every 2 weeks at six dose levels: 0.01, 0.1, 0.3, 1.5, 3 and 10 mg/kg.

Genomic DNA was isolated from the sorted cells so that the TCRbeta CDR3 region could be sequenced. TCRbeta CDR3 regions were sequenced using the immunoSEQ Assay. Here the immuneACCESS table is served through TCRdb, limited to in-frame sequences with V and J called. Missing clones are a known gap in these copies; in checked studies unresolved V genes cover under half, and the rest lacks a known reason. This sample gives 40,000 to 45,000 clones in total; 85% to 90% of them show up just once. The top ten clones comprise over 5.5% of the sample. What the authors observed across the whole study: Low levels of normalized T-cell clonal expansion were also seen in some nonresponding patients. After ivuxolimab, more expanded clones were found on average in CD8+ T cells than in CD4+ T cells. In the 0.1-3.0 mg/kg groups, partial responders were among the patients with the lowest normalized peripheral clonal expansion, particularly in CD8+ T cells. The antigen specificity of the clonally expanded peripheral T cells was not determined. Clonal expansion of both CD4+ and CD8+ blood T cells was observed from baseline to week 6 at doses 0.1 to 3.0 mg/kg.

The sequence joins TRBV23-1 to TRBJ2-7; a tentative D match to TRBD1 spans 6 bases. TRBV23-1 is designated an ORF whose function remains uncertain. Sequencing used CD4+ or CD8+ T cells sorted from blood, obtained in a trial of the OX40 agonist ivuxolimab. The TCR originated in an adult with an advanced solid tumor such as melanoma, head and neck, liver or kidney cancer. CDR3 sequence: CASRQGESSYEQYF. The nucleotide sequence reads TGCGCCAGCAGACAGGGAGAAAGCTCCTACGAGCAGTACTTC.